Listed below are T cell receptor beta chains from one sample, sequenced in a study of blood T cell repertoires in COVID-19. Clones were read by immunoSEQ multiplex PCR, and TCRdb kept only the in-frame ones, dropping some. The profile covers over 400,000 clones, with just over 85% appearing a single time and roughly 1.4% taken by the ten largest. The sequenced sample was peripheral blood. These receptors came from a woman in her 30s with active or convalescent COVID-19. CDR3s include the opening cysteine and the closing phenylalanine or tryptophan. The D gene is left open where the match is weak. Size values are once, few and many counts, or a class for expanded clones, and some rows have none.

D gene,V gene,J gene,clone size,CDR3 protein,CDR3 DNA
.,TRBV12-3/TRBV12-4,TRBJ1-1,once,CASSLGGDTEAFF,TGTGCCAGCAGTTTAGGGGGAGACACTGAAGCTTTCTTT
TRBD1,TRBV5-1,TRBJ2-5,.,CASSNTGTGVLLRETQYF,TGCGCCAGCAGCAATACCGGGACAGGGGTTTTGCTTCGAGAGACCCAGTACTTC
.,TRBV4-1,TRBJ1-1,.,CASSPATGGPHTEAFF,TGCGCCAGCAGCCCCGCCACGGGGGGCCCGCACACTGAAGCTTTCTTT
.,TRBV18,TRBJ2-4,.,CASSLGVGAKNIQYF,TGTGCCAGCTCACTCGGGGTAGGGGCCAAAAACATTCAGTACTTC
.,TRBV7-2,TRBJ2-6,.,CASSPQGLAGANVLTF,TGTGCCAGCAGCCCCCAGGGGCTTGCTGGGGCCAACGTCCTGACTTTC
TRBD1,TRBV11-2,TRBJ2-5,.,CASSFPGQGGETQYF,TGTGCCAGCAGCTTTCCGGGACAGGGAGGGGAGACCCAGTACTTC
TRBD1,TRBV7-2,TRBJ1-1,.,CASSAARDRDFMNTEAFF,TGTGCCAGCAGCGCAGCTAGGGACAGGGACTTTATGAACACTGAAGCTTTCTTT
TRBD1,TRBV30,TRBJ1-6,.,CACRGTGGNSPLHF,TGTGCCTGTAGGGGGACAGGGGGCAATTCACCCCTCCACTTT
.,TRBV5-4,TRBJ1-2,few,CASSPDTYYGYTF,TGTGCCAGCAGCCCCGACACTTACTATGGCTACACCTTC
TRBD1,TRBV6-5,TRBJ1-3,.,CASSSTGGTGNTIYF,TGTGCCAGCAGTTCCACAGGGGGCACTGGAAACACCATATATTTT
.,TRBV12-3/TRBV12-4,TRBJ2-1,.,CASSPSLEQFF,TGTGCCAGCAGTCCATCCCTAGAGCAGTTCTTC
.,TRBV7-8,TRBJ2-1,once,CASSPSLRNEQFF,TGTGCCAGCAGCCCTAGCCTCCGCAATGAGCAGTTCTTC
.,TRBV3-1/TRBV3-2,TRBJ1-1,.,CASSHPRSEAFF,TGTGCCAGCAGCCATCCCAGATCAGAAGCTTTCTTT
.,TRBV27,TRBJ1-1,.,CASSLSAVNTEAFF,TGTGCCAGCAGTTTATCGGCGGTGAACACTGAAGCTTTCTTT
TRBD1,TRBV2,TRBJ2-2,.,CASSEQGANTGELFF,TGTGCCAGCAGTGAACAGGGGGCGAACACCGGGGAGCTGTTTTTT
.,TRBV7-8,TRBJ1-3,.,CASSLAFRGNTIYF,TGTGCCAGCAGCTTAGCGTTTCGGGGAAACACCATATATTTT
TRBD1,TRBV7-2,TRBJ1-2,.,CASSLGQGALYGYTF,TGTGCCAGCAGCTTAGGACAGGGGGCCCTCTATGGCTACACCTTC
.,TRBV6-5,TRBJ1-4,.,CASSSTTQGEKLFF,TGTGCCAGCAGTTCGACAACTCAGGGAGAAAAACTGTTTTTT
TRBD2,TRBV11-2,TRBJ2-5,once,CASRQTSGSLVGETQYF,TGTGCCAGCAGACAGACTAGCGGGAGTCTTGTTGGGGAGACCCAGTACTTC
TRBD1,TRBV7-9,TRBJ2-1,few,CASSLPTGGGNEQFF,TGTGCCAGCAGCTTACCGACAGGGGGAGGCAATGAGCAGTTCTTC
.,TRBV5-6,TRBJ1-4,.,CASSFLEGSNEKLFF,TGTGCCAGCAGCTTCTTGGAGGGTAGCAATGAAAAACTGTTTTTT
.,TRBV21-1,TRBJ1-6,once,CASSKARDRGLNNSPLHF,TGTGCCAGCAGCAAAGCACGGGACAGGGGGCTTAATAATTCACCCCTCCACTTT
TRBD1,TRBV7-9,TRBJ2-7,few,CASSLACTDRGGSAYEQYF,TGTGCCAGCAGCTTAGCGTGTACGGACAGGGGAGGCTCCGCTTACGAGCAGTACTTC
.,TRBV30,TRBJ1-4,.,CAWRRRPNEKLFF,TGTGCCTGGAGGCGGAGGCCTAATGAAAAACTGTTTTTT
TRBD1,TRBV6-5,TRBJ1-2,.,CASTPTGGYGYTF,TGTGCCAGCACTCCGACAGGGGGCTATGGCTACACCTTC
TRBD1,TRBV5-6,TRBJ1-2,.,CASSSVQTGDYGYTF,TGTGCCAGCAGCTCAGTACAGACAGGGGACTATGGCTACACCTTC
TRBD1,TRBV5-8,TRBJ1-5,once,CASKERDRVPQHF,TGTGCCAGCAAAGAACGGGACAGGGTGCCCCAGCATTTT
.,TRBV6-1,TRBJ2-2,.,CASSEASLSPGELFF,TGTGCCAGCAGTGAAGCAAGTCTTAGCCCCGGGGAGCTGTTTTTT
.,TRBV5-1,TRBJ1-2,.,CASSETQGHDGYTF,TGCGCCAGCAGCGAGACACAGGGTCATGATGGCTACACCTTC
TRBD2,TRBV6-5,TRBJ2-7,.,CASTPSGSYEQYF,TGTGCCAGCACCCCTAGCGGGAGTTACGAGCAGTACTTC
.,TRBV19,TRBJ2-1,.,CAARPRGLSYNEQFF,TGTGCCGCCAGACCTCGGGGACTGTCCTACAATGAGCAGTTCTTC
TRBD1,TRBV6-5,TRBJ1-2,.,CASSRDRENYGYTF,TGTGCCAGCAGTAGGGACAGGGAAAACTATGGCTACACCTTC
TRBD1,TRBV2,TRBJ1-2,once,CASSGQGGGYGYTF,TGTGCCAGCAGTGGACAGGGAGGAGGCTATGGCTACACCTTC
.,TRBV4-1,TRBJ1-3,.,CASSQTTGSGGNTIYF,TGCGCCAGCAGCCAAACCACGGGTTCTGGTGGAAACACCATATATTTT
TRBD1,TRBV7-9,TRBJ1-1,.,CASSLTNTGQGIEAFF,TGTGCCAGCAGCTTAACGAATACGGGACAGGGGATCGAAGCTTTCTTT
TRBD1,TRBV5-1,TRBJ2-3,.,CASSSGTAWDDTQYF,TGCGCCAGCAGCTCAGGGACAGCTTGGGACGATACGCAGTATTTT
.,TRBV7-6,TRBJ2-2,once,CASSSNPQVNTGELFF,TGTGCCAGCAGCTCCAACCCACAGGTGAACACCGGGGAGCTGTTTTTT
.,TRBV5-1,TRBJ1-1,.,CASSSKRGMNTEAFF,TGCGCCAGCAGCTCCAAAAGGGGTATGAACACTGAAGCTTTCTTT
.,TRBV3-1/TRBV3-2,TRBJ1-4,.,CASSQDKAGFNEKLFF,TGTGCCAGCAGCCAAGATAAAGCAGGCTTTAATGAAAAACTGTTTTTT